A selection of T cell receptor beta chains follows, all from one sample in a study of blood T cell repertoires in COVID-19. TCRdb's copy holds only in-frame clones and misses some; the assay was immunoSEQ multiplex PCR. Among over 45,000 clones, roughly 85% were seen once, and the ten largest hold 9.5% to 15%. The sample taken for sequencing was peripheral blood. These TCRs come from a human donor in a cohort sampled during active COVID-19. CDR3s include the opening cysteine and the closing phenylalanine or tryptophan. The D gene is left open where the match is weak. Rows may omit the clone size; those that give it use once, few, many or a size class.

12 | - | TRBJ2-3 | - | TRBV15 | CATSSPVGTQYF | TGTGCCACCAGCAGTCCGGTCGGTACGCAGTATTTT
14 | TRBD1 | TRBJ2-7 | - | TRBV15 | CATSREQGLGEQYF | TGTGCCACCAGCAGAGAACAGGGGCTGGGCGAGCAGTACTTC
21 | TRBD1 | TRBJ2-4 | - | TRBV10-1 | CASSPPAPGQAADRAKNIQYF | TGCGCCAGCAGTCCTCCCGCCCCGGGACAGGCCGCCGACCGAGCCAAAAACATTCAGTACTTC
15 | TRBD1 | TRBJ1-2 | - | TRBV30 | CAWSVPGDRAGGYTF | TGTGCCTGGAGTGTACCGGGGGACAGGGCCGGCGGCTACACCTTC
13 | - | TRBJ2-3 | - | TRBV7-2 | CASSKAGLDTQYF | TGTGCCAGCAGCAAGGCGGGCCTCGATACGCAGTATTTT
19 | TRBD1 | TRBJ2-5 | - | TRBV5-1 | CASSLARTGATRPPETQYF | TGCGCCAGCAGCTTGGCCCGGACAGGCGCCACGAGACCCCCAGAGACCCAGTACTTC
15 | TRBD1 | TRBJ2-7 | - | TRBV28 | CASRSPGQSSYEQYF | TGTGCCAGCAGGAGCCCGGGACAGAGCTCCTACGAGCAGTACTTC
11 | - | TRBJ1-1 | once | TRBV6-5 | CASSYQGYAFF | TGTGCCAGCAGTTACCAGGGCTATGCTTTCTTT
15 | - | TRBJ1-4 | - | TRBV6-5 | CASSYTWGGYEKLFF | TGTGCCAGCAGTTACACGTGGGGCGGATATGAAAAACTGTTTTTT
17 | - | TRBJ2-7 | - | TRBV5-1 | CASSLELGDGGWYEQYF | TGCGCCAGCAGCTTGGAACTGGGTGACGGGGGTTGGTACGAGCAGTACTTC
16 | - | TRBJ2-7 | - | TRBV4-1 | CASSQAPPPSSYEQYF | TGCGCCAGCAGCCAAGCTCCTCCTCCCAGCTCCTACGAGCAGTACTTC
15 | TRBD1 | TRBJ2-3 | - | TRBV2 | CASSEGQSSTDTQYF | TGTGCCAGCAGTGAGGGACAGTCTAGCACAGATACGCAGTATTTT
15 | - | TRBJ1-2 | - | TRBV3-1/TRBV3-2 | CASSQDLAQNYGYTF | TGTGCCAGCAGCCAAGATTTGGCCCAAAACTATGGCTACACCTTC
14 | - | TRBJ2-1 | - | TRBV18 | CASSPARTYNEQFF | TGTGCCAGCTCACCAGCTAGAACCTACAATGAGCAGTTCTTC
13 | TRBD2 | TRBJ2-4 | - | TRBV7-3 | CASSERASGLQYF | TGTGCCAGCAGCGAACGAGCTAGCGGCCTTCAGTACTTC
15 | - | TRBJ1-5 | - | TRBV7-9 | CASSLGGNSNQPQHF | TGTGCCAGCAGCTTGGGAGGTAATAGCAATCAGCCCCAGCATTTT
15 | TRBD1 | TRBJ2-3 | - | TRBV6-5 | CASNPDRGFGDTQYF | TGTGCCAGCAACCCGGACAGGGGGTTTGGAGATACGCAGTATTTT
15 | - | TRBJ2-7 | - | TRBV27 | CASSSMDSKGYEQYF | TGTGCCAGCAGTTCCATGGACAGCAAGGGATACGAGCAGTACTTC
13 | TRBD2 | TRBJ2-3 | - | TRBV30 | CAALAGATDTQYF | TGTGCCGCACTAGCGGGGGCTACAGATACGCAGTATTTT
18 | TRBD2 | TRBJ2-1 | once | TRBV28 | CASSSPGSGTSVQGEQFF | TGTGCCAGCAGTTCACCAGGCTCCGGGACTAGCGTCCAGGGGGAGCAGTTCTTC
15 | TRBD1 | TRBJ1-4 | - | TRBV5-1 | CASSYSTGINEKLFF | TGCGCCAGCAGCTACTCGACAGGGATTAATGAAAAACTGTTTTTT
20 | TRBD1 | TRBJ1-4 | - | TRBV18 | CASSPRDRGGVRRVDEKLFF | TGTGCCAGCTCACCGAGGGACAGGGGCGGTGTTCGTCGTGTAGATGAAAAACTGTTTTTT
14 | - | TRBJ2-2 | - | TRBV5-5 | CASSLAANTGELFF | TGTGCCAGCAGCTTAGCGGCGAACACCGGGGAGCTGTTTTTT
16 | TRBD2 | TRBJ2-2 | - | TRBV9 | CASSVELAGGTGELFF | TGTGCCAGCAGCGTAGAACTAGCGGGAGGTACCGGGGAGCTGTTTTTT
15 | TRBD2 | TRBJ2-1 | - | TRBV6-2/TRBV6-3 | CASSRLAGLYNEQFF | TGTGCCAGCAGCCGACTAGCGGGACTATACAATGAGCAGTTCTTC
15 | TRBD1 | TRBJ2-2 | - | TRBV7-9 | CASSGRDRGVGELFF | TGTGCCAGCAGCGGTCGGGACAGGGGAGTCGGGGAGCTGTTTTTT
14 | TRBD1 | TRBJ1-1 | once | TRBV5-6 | CASSSRDRNTEAFF | TGTGCCAGCAGCTCCCGGGACAGGAACACTGAAGCTTTCTTT
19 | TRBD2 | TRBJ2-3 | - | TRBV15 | CATSRVRGLAGLSADTQYF | TGTGCCACCAGCAGAGTTCGGGGACTAGCGGGGCTGTCCGCAGATACGCAGTATTTT
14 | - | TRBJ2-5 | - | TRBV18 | CASSPTANQETQYF | TGTGCCAGCTCACCGACAGCGAATCAAGAGACCCAGTACTTC
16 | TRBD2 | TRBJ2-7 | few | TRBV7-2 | CASSLNSGGGSYEQYF | TGTGCCAGCAGCTTAAATAGCGGGGGGGGATCCTACGAGCAGTACTTC
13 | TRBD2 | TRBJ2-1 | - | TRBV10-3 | CAINSGRGDEQFF | TGTGCCATCAACAGCGGGAGAGGCGATGAGCAGTTCTTC
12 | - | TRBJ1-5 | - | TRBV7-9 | CASSSVNQPQHF | TGTGCCAGCAGCTCTGTAAATCAGCCCCAGCATTTT
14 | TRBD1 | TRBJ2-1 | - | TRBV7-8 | CASSGRTGVDEQFF | TGTGCCAGCAGCGGTAGGACAGGGGTCGATGAGCAGTTCTTC
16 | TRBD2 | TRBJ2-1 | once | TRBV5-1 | CASSPGLAGGLDEQFF | TGCGCCAGCAGCCCGGGGCTAGCGGGAGGGCTCGATGAGCAGTTCTTC
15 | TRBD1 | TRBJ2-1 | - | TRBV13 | CASSLRGQGYNEQFF | TGTGCCAGCAGCCTCCGGGGACAGGGCTACAATGAGCAGTTCTTC
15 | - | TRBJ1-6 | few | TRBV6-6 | CASSYSGRDNSPLHF | TGTGCCAGCAGTTACTCCGGCAGGGATAATTCACCCCTCCACTTT